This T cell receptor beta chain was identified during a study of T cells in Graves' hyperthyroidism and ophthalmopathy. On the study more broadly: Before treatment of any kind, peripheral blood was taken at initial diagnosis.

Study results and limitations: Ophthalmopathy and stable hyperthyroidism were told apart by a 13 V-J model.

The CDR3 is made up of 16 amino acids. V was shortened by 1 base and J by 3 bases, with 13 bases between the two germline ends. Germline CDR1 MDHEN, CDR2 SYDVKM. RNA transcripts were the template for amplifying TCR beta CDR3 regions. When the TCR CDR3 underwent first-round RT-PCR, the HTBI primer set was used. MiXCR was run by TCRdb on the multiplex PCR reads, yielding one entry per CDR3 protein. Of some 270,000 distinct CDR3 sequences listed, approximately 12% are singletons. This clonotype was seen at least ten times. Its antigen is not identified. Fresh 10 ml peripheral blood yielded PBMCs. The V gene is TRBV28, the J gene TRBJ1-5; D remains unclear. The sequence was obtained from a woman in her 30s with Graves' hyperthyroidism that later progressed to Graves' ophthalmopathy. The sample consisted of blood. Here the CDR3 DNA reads TGTGCCAGCAGTTTATCGACACATGGGTTCAATCAGCCCCAGCATTTT. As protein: CASSLSTHGFNQPQHF.